The rows below give T cell receptor beta chains drawn from one sample of a study of T cell responses to AZD1222 COVID-19 vaccine. Sequencing was performed with immunoSEQ multiplex PCR; in TCRdb, only in-frame clones are kept and a portion is missing. The sample yields roughly 6,100 clones, 70% to 90% seen once. The sample consisted of peripheral blood, taken 28 days after the second AZD1222 dose. These TCRs come from an adult who received the AZD1222 COVID-19 vaccine. Both conserved end residues are part of each CDR3. A D gene is named only where the DNA matches it firmly. Clone size is not always given. Where it is, it says once, few, many or a class for expanded clones.

j_gene	d_gene	abundance	v_gene	CDR3aa	CDR3nt
TRBJ2-2	NA	NA	TRBV5-8	CASSFWRGAELGGLFF	TGTGCCAGCAGCTTTTGGAGGGGGGCCGAGCTCGGAGGGCTGTTTTTT
TRBJ2-7	TRBD2	NA	TRBV28	CASSFGAGGPREQYF	TGTGCCAGCAGTTTCGGCGCGGGAGGGCCGCGAGAGCAGTACTTC
TRBJ2-1	TRBD2	once	TRBV18	CASSPTAGLDSRGQFF	TGTGCCAGCTCACCCACTGCCGGACTAGATTCCCGGGGGCAGTTCTTC
TRBJ2-5	TRBD2	NA	TRBV7-9	CASSSRSSREGPYQETQYF	TGTGCCAGCAGTTCCCGGAGTTCGCGGGAGGGCCCTTACCAAGAGACCCAGTACTTC
TRBJ1-5	TRBD1	NA	TRBV6-2/TRBV6-3	CASSSGGRGRNQPQHF	TGTGCCAGCAGTTCAGGCGGGAGGGGGCGCAATCAGCCCCAGCATTTT
TRBJ2-3	TRBD1	once	TRBV6-5	CASSSDRVRSDTQYF	TGTGCCAGCAGTTCGGACAGGGTTCGATCAGATACGCAGTATTTT
TRBJ1-2	NA	once	TRBV6-5	CASSYDRRYGYTF	TGTGCCAGCAGTTACGACAGGCGCTATGGCTACACCTTC
TRBJ1-1	NA	NA	TRBV2	CASRDREGNTEAFF	TGTGCCAGCAGGGACCGGGAGGGTAACACTGAAGCTTTCTTT
TRBJ2-7	TRBD2	NA	TRBV5-4	CASSRRGRGYEQYF	TGTGCCAGCAGTAGGCGAGGGAGGGGCTACGAGCAGTACTTC
TRBJ1-1	NA	once	TRBV19	CASTAWGGTEAFF	TGTGCCAGTACCGCGTGGGGAGGGACTGAAGCTTTCTTT
TRBJ2-5	NA	once	TRBV7-9	CASSFTSQETQYF	TGTGCCAGCAGCTTCACGTCCCAAGAGACCCAGTACTTC
TRBJ2-5	NA	NA	TRBV11-2	CASSPGRRSNQETQYF	TGTGCCAGCAGCCCCGGGCGGAGGAGTAACCAAGAGACCCAGTACTTC
TRBJ1-1	NA	NA	TRBV5-1	CASSSTTGLNTEAFF	TGCGCCAGCAGCTCGACGACAGGCCTGAACACTGAAGCTTTCTTT
TRBJ1-2	TRBD1	NA	TRBV14	CASSRGQGAAYGYTF	TGTGCCAGCAGCCGCGGACAGGGGGCTGCCTATGGCTACACCTTC
TRBJ2-7	NA	NA	TRBV7-6	CASSLQGISYEQYF	TGTGCCAGCAGCTTACAGGGGATTTCCTACGAGCAGTACTTC
TRBJ1-5	TRBD1	NA	TRBV9	CASSVSTGLNQPQHF	TGTGCCAGCAGCGTATCGACAGGGCTCAATCAGCCCCAGCATTTT
TRBJ1-1	NA	few	TRBV19	CASSGTGIAGAFF	TGTGCCAGTAGTGGCACAGGCATCGCTGGAGCTTTCTTT
TRBJ1-1	NA	NA	TRBV6-2/TRBV6-3	CASSLGTAAFF	TGTGCCAGCAGTTTAGGGACGGCAGCTTTCTTT
TRBJ2-3	TRBD2	NA	TRBV7-2	CASSPSGSSDTQYF	TGTGCCAGCAGCCCTAGCGGGAGTTCAGATACGCAGTATTTT
TRBJ2-5	NA	NA	TRBV5-1	CASSLATAGARETQYF	TGCGCCAGCAGCTTGGCTACAGCAGGGGCGAGGGAGACCCAGTACTTC
TRBJ2-6	NA	NA	TRBV7-2	CASSLAWGPGNVLTF	TGTGCCAGCAGCTTAGCGTGGGGACCGGGCAACGTCCTGACTTTC
TRBJ1-2	NA	NA	TRBV3-1/TRBV3-2	CASSQGVRVAGYTF	TGTGCCAGCAGCCAAGGGGTCAGGGTGGCGGGCTACACCTTC
TRBJ1-2	NA	NA	TRBV7-9	CASSLAGGAYGYTF	TGTGCCAGCAGCTTAGCCGGGGGTGCCTATGGCTACACCTTC
TRBJ1-2	TRBD1	NA	TRBV15	CATSRGGTGGGYTF	TGTGCCACCAGCAGAGGTGGGACAGGAGGGGGCTACACCTTC
TRBJ1-6	NA	NA	TRBV2	CASSEGRAYNSPLHF	TGTGCCAGCAGTGAGGGGAGGGCATATAATTCACCCCTCCACTTT
TRBJ1-3	NA	NA	TRBV5-1	CASSFGQRGNTIYF	TGCGCCAGCAGCTTTGGTCAGCGAGGAAACACCATATATTTT
TRBJ1-6	NA	NA	TRBV10-3	CASRQALNSPLHF	TGTGCCAGCAGACAGGCCCTTAATTCACCCCTCCACTTT
TRBJ2-2	TRBD2	NA	TRBV9	CASSVRPSGRAPGELFF	TGTGCCAGCAGCGTTAGACCTAGCGGGAGGGCCCCCGGGGAGCTGTTTTTT
TRBJ2-1	TRBD1	hyperexpanded	TRBV18	CASSLIQGNEQFF	TGTGCCAGCTCACTAATACAGGGGAATGAGCAGTTCTTC
TRBJ2-6	TRBD1	NA	TRBV7-8	CASSWGQGFKGANVLTF	TGTGCCAGCAGCTGGGGACAGGGGTTTAAAGGGGCCAACGTCCTGACTTTC
TRBJ1-1	TRBD1	NA	TRBV24-1	CATNRGPNTEAFF	TGTGCCACCAACAGGGGCCCCAACACTGAAGCTTTCTTT
TRBJ1-1	NA	NA	TRBV11-3	CASSLEAGSGGAFF	TGTGCCAGCAGCTTAGAGGCAGGCTCGGGAGGAGCTTTCTTT